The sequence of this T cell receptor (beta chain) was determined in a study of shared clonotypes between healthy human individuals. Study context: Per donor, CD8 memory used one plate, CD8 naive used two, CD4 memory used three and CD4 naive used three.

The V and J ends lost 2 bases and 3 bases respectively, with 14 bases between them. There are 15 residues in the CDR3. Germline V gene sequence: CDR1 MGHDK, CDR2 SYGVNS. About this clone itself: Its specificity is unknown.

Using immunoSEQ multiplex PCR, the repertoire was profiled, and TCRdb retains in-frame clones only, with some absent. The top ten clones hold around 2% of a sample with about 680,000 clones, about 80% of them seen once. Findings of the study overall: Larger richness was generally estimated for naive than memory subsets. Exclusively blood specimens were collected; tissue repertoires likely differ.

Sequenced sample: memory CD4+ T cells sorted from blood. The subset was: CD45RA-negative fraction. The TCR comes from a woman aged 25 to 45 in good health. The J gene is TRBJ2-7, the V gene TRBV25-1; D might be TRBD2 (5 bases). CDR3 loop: CASSEGAEPLYEQYF. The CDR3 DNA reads TGTGCCAGCAGTGAAGGAGCGGAGCCTCTCTACGAGCAGTACTTC.